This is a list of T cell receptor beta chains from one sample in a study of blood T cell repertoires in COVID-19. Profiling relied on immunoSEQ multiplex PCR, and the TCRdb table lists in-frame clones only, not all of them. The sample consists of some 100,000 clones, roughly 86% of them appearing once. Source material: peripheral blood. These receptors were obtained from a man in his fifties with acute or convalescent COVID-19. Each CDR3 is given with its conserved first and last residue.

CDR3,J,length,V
CASSEAGSYGYTF,TRBJ1-2,13,TRBV6-1
CASRGQGFSYEQYF,TRBJ2-7,14,TRBV10-2
CASSMADGGAFF,TRBJ1-1,12,TRBV4-1
CASSSSYEQYF,TRBJ2-7,11,TRBV12-3/TRBV12-4
CASREGITGNTIYF,TRBJ1-3,14,TRBV2
CASSLASGRSETQYF,TRBJ2-5,15,TRBV7-9
CASSVFSEAFF,TRBJ1-1,11,TRBV12-3/TRBV12-4
CASSQRSGAYNEQFF,TRBJ2-1,15,TRBV5-1
CASRGQGVTEAFF,TRBJ1-1,13,TRBV2
CAWSVSGTVYGYTF,TRBJ1-2,14,TRBV30
CASSSHSGRAYEQYF,TRBJ2-7,15,TRBV7-9
CASSVHSGNTIYF,TRBJ1-3,13,TRBV7-9
CSVGEASRFYEQYF,TRBJ2-7,14,TRBV29-1
CASRSDQTGGVSYEQYF,TRBJ2-7,17,TRBV27
CASSQEEDSHEKLFF,TRBJ1-4,15,TRBV3-1/TRBV3-2
CATSRGGTALYEQYF,TRBJ2-7,15,TRBV15
CASSESWAGGQETQYF,TRBJ2-5,16,TRBV10-2
CASSSTAGAIDEQYF,TRBJ2-7,15,TRBV6-2/TRBV6-3
CASSFLRGGQYF,TRBJ2-7,12,TRBV28
CASSQDGTGNNQPQHF,TRBJ1-5,16,TRBV4-2
CASSLRREANRETQYF,TRBJ2-5,16,TRBV7-9
CASSYGLAGGETQYF,TRBJ2-5,15,TRBV7-2
CASSLKLEAPYEQYF,TRBJ2-7,15,TRBV11-3
CASSLEVRVTGGYTF,TRBJ1-2,15,TRBV5-5
CATSDPAGRHHSGNTIYF,TRBJ1-3,18,TRBV24-1
CASSPRTGTSGNTIYF,TRBJ1-3,16,TRBV5-5
CASSLDRPNDIQYF,TRBJ2-4,14,TRBV11-2
CAWTPEMGAGETQYF,TRBJ2-5,15,TRBV30
CASSYSGTGGKLAQFF,TRBJ2-1,16,TRBV6-2/TRBV6-3
CASSGQGKDTEAFF,TRBJ1-1,14,TRBV10-2
CASSGAGEWETQYF,TRBJ2-5,14,TRBV10-2
CASSTGGSSSYNSPLHF,TRBJ1-6,17,TRBV18
CASSPDQGYQPQHF,TRBJ1-5,14,TRBV18
CASSLAAGYRGYTF,TRBJ1-2,14,TRBV7-9
CASIPPGLGHNEQFF,TRBJ2-1,15,TRBV19
CAWQQDGHDEQYF,TRBJ2-7,13,TRBV30
CASRDGGSGNTIYF,TRBJ1-3,14,TRBV23-1
CASSSQAEVKYEQYF,TRBJ2-7,15,TRBV13
CASSHGGSVYEQYF,TRBJ2-7,14,TRBV27
CASSDTGIKEITYEQYF,TRBJ2-7,17,TRBV10-2
CAIGTGAHGYTF,TRBJ1-2,12,TRBV3-1/TRBV3-2
CASSGRWGSGDPYEQYF,TRBJ2-7,17,TRBV9
CASSPREGAYNEQFF,TRBJ2-1,15,TRBV7-8
CASSYSQGSGYTF,TRBJ1-2,13,TRBV6-5
CSVVGGSGNTIYF,TRBJ1-3,13,TRBV29-1
CASSPPWAGDTEAFF,TRBJ1-1,15,TRBV7-9
CASSQDLVRPQHF,TRBJ1-5,13,TRBV3-1/TRBV3-2
CASSLYSGSTSTDTQYF,TRBJ2-3,17,TRBV7-9
CASSLGRGTEAFF,TRBJ1-1,13,TRBV5-6
CASSSRLAVDQETQYF,TRBJ2-5,16,TRBV7-9
CASSLGSLAGSRSGEQYF,TRBJ2-7,18,TRBV7-2
CASSYVWAWAGELFF,TRBJ2-2,15,TRBV6-2/TRBV6-3
CASSSRTETNTGELFF,TRBJ2-2,16,TRBV6-6